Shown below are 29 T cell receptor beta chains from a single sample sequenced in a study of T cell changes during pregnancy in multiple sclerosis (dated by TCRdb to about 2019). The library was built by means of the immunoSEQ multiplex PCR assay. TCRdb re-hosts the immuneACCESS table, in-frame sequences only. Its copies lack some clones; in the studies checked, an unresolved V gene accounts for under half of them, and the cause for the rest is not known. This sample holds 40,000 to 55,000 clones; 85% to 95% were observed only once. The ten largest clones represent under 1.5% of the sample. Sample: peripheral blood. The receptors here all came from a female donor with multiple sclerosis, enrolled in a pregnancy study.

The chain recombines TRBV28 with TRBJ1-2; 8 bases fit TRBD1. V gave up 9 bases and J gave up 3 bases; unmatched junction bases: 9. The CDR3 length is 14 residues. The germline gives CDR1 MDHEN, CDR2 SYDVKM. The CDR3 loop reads CASRIQGEDYGYTF. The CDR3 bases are TGTGCCAGTCGAATACAGGGGGAGGACTATGGCTACACCTTC.

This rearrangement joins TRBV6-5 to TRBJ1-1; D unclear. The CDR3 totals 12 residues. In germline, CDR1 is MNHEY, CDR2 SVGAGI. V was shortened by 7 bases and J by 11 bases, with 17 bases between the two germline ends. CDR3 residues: CASKDPSLPAFF. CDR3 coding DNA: TGTGCCAGCAAAGACCCGAGTCTACCGGCTTTCTTT.

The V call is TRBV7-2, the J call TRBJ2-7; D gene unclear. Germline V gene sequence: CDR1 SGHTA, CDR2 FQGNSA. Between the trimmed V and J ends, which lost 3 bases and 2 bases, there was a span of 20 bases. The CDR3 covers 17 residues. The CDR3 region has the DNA TGTGCCAGCAGCTTGAATCCTCCCGGGCCACTAACCTACGAGCAGTACTTC. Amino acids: CASSLNPPGPLTYEQYF.

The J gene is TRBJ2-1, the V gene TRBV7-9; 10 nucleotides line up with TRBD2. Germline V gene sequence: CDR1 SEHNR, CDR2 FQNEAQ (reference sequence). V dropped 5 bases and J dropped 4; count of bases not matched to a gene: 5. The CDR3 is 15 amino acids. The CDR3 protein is CASSGGLAEYNEQFF. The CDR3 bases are TGTGCCAGCAGCGGCGGACTAGCGGAGTACAATGAGCAGTTCTTC.

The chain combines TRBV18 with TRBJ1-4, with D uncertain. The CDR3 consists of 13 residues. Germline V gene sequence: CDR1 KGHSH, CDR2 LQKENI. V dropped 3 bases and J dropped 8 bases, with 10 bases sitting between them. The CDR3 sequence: CASSPQSEEKLFF. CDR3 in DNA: TGTGCCAGCTCACCTCAATCAGAGGAAAAACTGTTTTTT.

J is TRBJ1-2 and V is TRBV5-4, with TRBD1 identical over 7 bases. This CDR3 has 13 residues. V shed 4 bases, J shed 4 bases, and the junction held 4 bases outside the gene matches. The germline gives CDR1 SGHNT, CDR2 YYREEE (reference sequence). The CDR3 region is CASSNGQAYGYTF. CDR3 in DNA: TGTGCCAGCAGCAATGGACAGGCCTATGGCTACACCTTC.

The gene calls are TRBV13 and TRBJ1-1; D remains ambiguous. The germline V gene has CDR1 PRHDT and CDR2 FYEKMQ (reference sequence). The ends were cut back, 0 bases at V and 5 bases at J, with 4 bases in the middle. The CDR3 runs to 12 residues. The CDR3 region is CASSLGITEAFF. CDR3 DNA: TGTGCCAGCAGCTTAGGGATAACTGAAGCTTTCTTT.

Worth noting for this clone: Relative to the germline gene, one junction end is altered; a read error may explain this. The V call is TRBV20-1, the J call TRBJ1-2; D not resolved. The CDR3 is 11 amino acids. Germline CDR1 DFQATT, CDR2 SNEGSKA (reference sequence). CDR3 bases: TGCAGTGCTGGAGAGGGATATGGCTACACCTTC. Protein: CSAGEGYGYTF.

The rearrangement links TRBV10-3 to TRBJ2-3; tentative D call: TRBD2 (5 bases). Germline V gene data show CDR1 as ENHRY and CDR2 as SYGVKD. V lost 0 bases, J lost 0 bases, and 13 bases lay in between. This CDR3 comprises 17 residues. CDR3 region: CAISESGGLSSTDTQYF. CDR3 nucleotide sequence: TGTGCCATCAGTGAGTCAGGCGGACTTTCTAGCACAGATACGCAGTATTTT.

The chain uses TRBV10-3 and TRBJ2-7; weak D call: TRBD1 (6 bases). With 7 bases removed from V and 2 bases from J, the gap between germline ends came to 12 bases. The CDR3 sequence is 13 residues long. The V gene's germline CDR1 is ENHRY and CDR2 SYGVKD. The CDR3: CAITADRTYEQYF. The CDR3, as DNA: TGTGCCATCACCGCGGACAGAACCTACGAGCAGTACTTC.

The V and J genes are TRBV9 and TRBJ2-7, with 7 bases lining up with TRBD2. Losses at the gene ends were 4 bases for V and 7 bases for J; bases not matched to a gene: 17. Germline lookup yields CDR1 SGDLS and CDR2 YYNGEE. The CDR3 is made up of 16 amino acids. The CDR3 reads CASSPTSSGLQREQYF. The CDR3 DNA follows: TGTGCCAGCAGCCCCACTTCTAGCGGCCTCCAGAGAGAGCAGTACTTC.

Here the CDR3 reads CASSLGTGGYGYTF. The CDR3 nucleotides read TGTGCCAGCAGCTTGGGGACAGGGGGTTATGGCTACACCTTC. The chain is built from TRBV5-6 and TRBJ1-2; 10 bases fit TRBD1. Germline V CDR1 and CDR2: SGHDT, YYEEEE. Unmatched junction bases numbered 1, after V lost 0 bases and J lost 5 bases. The length of the CDR3 is 14 residues.

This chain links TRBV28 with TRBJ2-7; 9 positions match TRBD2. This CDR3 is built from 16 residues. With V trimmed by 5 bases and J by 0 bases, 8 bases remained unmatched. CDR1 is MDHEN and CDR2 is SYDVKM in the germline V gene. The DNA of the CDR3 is TGTGCCAGCAGTCCGCAGGGGCGGGAGGGCTCCTACGAGCAGTACTTC. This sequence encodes CASSPQGREGSYEQYF.

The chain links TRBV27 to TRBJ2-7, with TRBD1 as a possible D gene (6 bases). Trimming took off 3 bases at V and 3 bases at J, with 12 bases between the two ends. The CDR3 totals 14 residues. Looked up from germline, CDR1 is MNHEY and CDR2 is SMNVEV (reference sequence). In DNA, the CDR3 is TGTGCCAGCAGTTTCTCTGGGGGCGTCTACGAGCAGTACTTC. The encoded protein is CASSFSGGVYEQYF.

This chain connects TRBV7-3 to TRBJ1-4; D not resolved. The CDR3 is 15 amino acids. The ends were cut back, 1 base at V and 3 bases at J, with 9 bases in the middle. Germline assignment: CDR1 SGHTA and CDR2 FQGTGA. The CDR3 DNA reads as TGTGCCAGCAGCTTAAATGGGATGGCTAATGAAAAACTGTTTTTT. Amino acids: CASSLNGMANEKLFF.

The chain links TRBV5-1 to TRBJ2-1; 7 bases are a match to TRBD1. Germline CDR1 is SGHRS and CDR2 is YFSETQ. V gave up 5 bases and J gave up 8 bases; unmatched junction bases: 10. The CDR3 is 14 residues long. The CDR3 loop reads CASRFLRGLDEQFF. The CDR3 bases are TGCGCCAGCAGGTTTCTTAGGGGGCTCGATGAGCAGTTCTTC.

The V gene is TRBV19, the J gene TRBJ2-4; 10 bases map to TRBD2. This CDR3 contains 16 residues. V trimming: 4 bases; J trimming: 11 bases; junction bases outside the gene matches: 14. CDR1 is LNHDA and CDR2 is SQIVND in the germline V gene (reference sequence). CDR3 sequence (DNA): TGTGCCAGTAGTACGACCGTGGGGCTAGCGGGAGCGCTTCAGTACTTC. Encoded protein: CASSTTVGLAGALQYF.

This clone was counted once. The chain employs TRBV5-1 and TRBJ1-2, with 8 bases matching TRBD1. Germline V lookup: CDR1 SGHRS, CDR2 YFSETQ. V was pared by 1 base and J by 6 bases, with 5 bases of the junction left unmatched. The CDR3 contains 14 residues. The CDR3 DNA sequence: TGCGCCAGCAGCTTGTGGGACAGGCTGGATGGCTACACCTTC. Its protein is CASSLWDRLDGYTF.

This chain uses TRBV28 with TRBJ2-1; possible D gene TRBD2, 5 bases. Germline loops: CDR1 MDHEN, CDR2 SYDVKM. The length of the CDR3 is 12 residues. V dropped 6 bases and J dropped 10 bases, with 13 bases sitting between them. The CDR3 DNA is TGTGCCAGCAGGGAGGCCCAGAGGGAGCAGTTCTTC. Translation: CASREAQREQFF.

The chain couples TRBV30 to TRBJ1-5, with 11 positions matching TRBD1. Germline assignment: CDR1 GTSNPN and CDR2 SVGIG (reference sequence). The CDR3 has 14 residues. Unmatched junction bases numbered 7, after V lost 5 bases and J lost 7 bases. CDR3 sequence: CAWGPDRGRQPQHF. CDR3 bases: TGTGCCTGGGGACCGGACAGGGGGCGGCAGCCCCAGCATTTT.

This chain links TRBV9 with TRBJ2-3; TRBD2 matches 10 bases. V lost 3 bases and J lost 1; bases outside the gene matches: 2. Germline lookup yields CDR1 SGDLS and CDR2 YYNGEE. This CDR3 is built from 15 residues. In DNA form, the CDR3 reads TGTGCCAGCAGCGCCGGGACTAGCGGCACAGATACGCAGTATTTT. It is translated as CASSAGTSGTDTQYF.

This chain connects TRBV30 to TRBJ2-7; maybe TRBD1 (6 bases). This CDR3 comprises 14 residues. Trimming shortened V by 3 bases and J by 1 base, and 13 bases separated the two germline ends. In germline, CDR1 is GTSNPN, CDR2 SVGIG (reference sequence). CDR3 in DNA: TGTGCCTGGAGAACGACAGGCGGGTCCTACGAGCAGTACTTC. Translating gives CAWRTTGGSYEQYF. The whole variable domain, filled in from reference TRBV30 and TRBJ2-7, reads SQTIHQWPATLVQPVGSPLSLECTVEGTSNPNLYWYRQAAGRGLQLLFYSVGIGQISSEVPQNLSASRPQDRQFILSSKKLLLSDSGFYLCAWRTTGGSYEQYFGPGTRLTVT.

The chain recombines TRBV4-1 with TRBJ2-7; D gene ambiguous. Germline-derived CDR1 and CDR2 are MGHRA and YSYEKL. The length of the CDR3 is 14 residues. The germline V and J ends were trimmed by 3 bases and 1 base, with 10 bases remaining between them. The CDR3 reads CASSHLGWSYEQYF. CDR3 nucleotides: TGCGCCAGCAGCCACCTGGGCTGGTCCTACGAGCAGTACTTC.

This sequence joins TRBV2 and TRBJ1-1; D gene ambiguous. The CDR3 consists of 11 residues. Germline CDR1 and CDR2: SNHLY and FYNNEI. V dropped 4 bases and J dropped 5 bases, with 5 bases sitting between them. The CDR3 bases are TGTGCCAGCAGTGGGGCGACTGAAGCTTTCTTT. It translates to CASSGATEAFF.

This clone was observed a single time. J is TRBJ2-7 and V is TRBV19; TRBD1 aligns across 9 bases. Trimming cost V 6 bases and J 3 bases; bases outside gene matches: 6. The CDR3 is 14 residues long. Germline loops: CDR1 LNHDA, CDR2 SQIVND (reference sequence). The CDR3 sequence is CASSLDRGSYEQYF. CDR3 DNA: TGTGCCAGTAGCTTGGACAGGGGCAGCTACGAGCAGTACTTC. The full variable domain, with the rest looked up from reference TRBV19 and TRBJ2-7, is DGGITQSPKYLFRKEGQNVTLSCEQNLNHDAMYWYRQDPGQGLRLIYYSQIVNDFQKGDIAEGYSVSREKKESFPLTVTSAQKNPTAFYLCASSLDRGSYEQYFGPGTRLTVT.

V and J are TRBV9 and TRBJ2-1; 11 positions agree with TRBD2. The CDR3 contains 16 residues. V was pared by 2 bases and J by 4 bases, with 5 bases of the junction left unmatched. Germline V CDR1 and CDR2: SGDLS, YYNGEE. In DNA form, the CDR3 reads TGTGCCAGCAGCGTCGAAGGGACTAGCGGATACAATGAGCAGTTCTTC. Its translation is CASSVEGTSGYNEQFF.

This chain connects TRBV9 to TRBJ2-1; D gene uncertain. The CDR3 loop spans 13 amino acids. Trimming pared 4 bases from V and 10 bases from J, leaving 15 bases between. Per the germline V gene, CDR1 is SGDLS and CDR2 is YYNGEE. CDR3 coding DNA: TGTGCCAGCAGCCTCCGGCCCTCAGGCGAGCAGTTCTTC. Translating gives CASSLRPSGEQFF.

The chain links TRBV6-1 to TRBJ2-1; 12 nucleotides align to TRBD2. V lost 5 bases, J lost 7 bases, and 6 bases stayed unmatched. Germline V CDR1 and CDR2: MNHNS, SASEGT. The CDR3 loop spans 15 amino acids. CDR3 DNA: TGTGCCAGCAGTCCCCTAGCGGGAGGGACGAATGAGCAGTTCTTC. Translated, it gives CASSPLAGGTNEQFF.

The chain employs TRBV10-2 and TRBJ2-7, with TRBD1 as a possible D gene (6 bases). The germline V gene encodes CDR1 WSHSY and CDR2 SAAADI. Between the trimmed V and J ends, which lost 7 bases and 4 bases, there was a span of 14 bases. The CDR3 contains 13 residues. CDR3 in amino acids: CASNPQGLYEQYF. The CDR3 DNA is TGCGCCAGCAACCCTCAGGGGCTGTACGAGCAGTACTTC.